These 29 T cell receptor beta chains were all obtained from the same sample, sequenced in a study of CD8+CD57+ T cells in acquired aplastic anemia. The template used for profiling TCR beta VDJ and CDR3 was genomic DNA. Each CDR3 protein is one row after TCRdb ran MiXCR on the reads. The table includes fewer than 250,000 distinct CDR3 sequences, 50% to 55% detected once. The sequenced sample consisted of sorted CD4+, CD8+, or CD8+CD57+ T cells (not recorded which) from PBMCs. These receptor sequences come from a human donor in good health, serving as a control.

This chain joins TRBV15 and TRBJ2-7; D is unclear. This CDR3 spans 14 amino acids. With 0 bases removed from V and 2 bases from J, the gap between germline ends came to 8 bases. From germline, CDR1 is LNHNV and CDR2 YYDKDF (reference sequence). In DNA, the CDR3 is TGTGCCACCAGCAGAGAGGCCCCCGCCTACGAGCAGTACTTC. Encoded protein: CATSREAPAYEQYF.

CDR3 coding DNA: TGTGCCACCAGCAGAGGGGACAGGGAGACAGATACGCAGTATTTT. Protein sequence: CATSRGDRETDTQYF. The V call is TRBV15, the J call TRBJ2-3; the match to TRBD1 covers 9 bases. The CDR3 loop spans 15 amino acids. J gave up 3 bases and V 1 base, and 2 bases lay outside the gene matches. Germline V gene data show CDR1 as LNHNV and CDR2 as YYDKDF (reference sequence).

V is TRBV5-1 and J is TRBJ2-7; D may be TRBD1 (6 bases). Germline loops: CDR1 SGHRS, CDR2 YFSETQ. CDR3 length: 15 residues. V gave up 3 bases and J gave up 0 bases, with 13 bases separating them. CDR3 in amino acids: CASSYLTGLSYEQYF. DNA of the CDR3: TGCGCCAGCAGCTATCTGACAGGTCTCTCCTACGAGCAGTACTTC. Based on the CDR3 plus reference TRBV5-1 and TRBJ2-7, the full variable domain is KAGVTQTPRYLIKTRGQQVTLSCSPISGHRSVSWYQQTPGQGLQFLFEYFSETQRNKGNFPGRFSGRQFSNSRSEMNVSTLELGDSALYLCASSYLTGLSYEQYFGPGTRLTVT.

In its sample, this clonotype was seen a few times. J is TRBJ2-2 and V is TRBV10-2; D unclear. Germline V lookup: CDR1 WSHSY, CDR2 SAAADI. The length of the CDR3 is 10 residues. V dropped 7 bases and J dropped 6 bases, with 3 bases sitting between them. The CDR3 region has the DNA TGCGCCAGCAACGCCGGGGAGCTGTTTTTT. Translating it yields CASNAGELFF.

Of note for this clonotype: In this CDR3 the conserved last residue, phenylalanine or tryptophan, is missing, so a read error is likely. Because the CDR3's place on the DNA is in doubt, the DNA is left out and the CDR3 is given as listed by TCRdb. The chain is built from TRBV7-2 and TRBJ1-4; TRBD1, the D gene given by the table, was not confirmed from the DNA. The germline CDR1 and CDR2 sequences are SGHTA and FQGNSA. The CDR3 extends over 11 residues, inclusive of both ends. CDR3 protein: CASSLINIGAL.

The V call is TRBV24-1, the J call TRBJ1-5; a weak D match, TRBD1 (5 bases). Germline CDR1 KGHDR, CDR2 SFDVKD. Trimming left V 2 bases short and J 5 bases short, with 9 bases between. This CDR3 contains 14 residues. CDR3 region: CATSDSDTYQPQHF. Written as DNA, the CDR3 is TGTGCCACCAGTGATTCGGACACTTATCAGCCCCAGCATTTT.

Comment on this clonotype: Just one base apart from a much larger clone, this may be a read error. Given the absence of the conserved phenylalanine or tryptophan at the CDR3 end, a read error is likely. The chain combines TRBV7-7 with TRBJ2-3; D might be TRBD2 (5 bases). Germline V lookup: CDR1 SSHAT, CDR2 FNYEAQ (reference sequence). V dropped 5 bases and J dropped 1 base, with 7 bases sitting between them. This CDR3 is built from 13 residues. The CDR3 DNA reads as TGTGCCAGCAGCCTTAGCGGCACAGATACGCAGTATTCT. Its protein product is CASSLSGTDTQYS.

This clonotype appeared many times. This sequence joins TRBV6-1 and TRBJ2-5; D is uncertain. The CDR3 runs to 15 residues. In germline, CDR1 is MNHNS, CDR2 SASEGT. Trimming cost V 8 bases and J 4 bases, with 20 bases left between them. The CDR3 coding sequence is TGTGCCAGCGTGCACACGCCCGACGTATTAGAGACCCAGTACTTC. This gives the protein CASVHTPDVLETQYF.

This clonotype was seen repeatedly, ten times or more. The chain has TRBV6-2 or TRBV6-3 and TRBJ2-3; 12 nucleotides align to TRBD2. The CDR3 is 16 amino acids. From germline, CDR1 is MNHEY and CDR2 SVGEGT. V lost 5 bases and J lost 6; bases outside the gene matches: 9. The CDR3: CASSTLLAGGTDTQYF. The CDR3 DNA is TGTGCCAGCAGTACCTTACTAGCGGGGGGAACGGATACGCAGTATTTT.

This clonotype was observed a single time. A read error may be the cause here, since a much bigger clone is one base away. J is TRBJ1-1 and V is TRBV7-2; 9 positions agree with TRBD1. The CDR3 has 15 amino acids. With V trimmed by 5 bases and J by 6 bases, 10 bases remained unmatched. Germline V gives CDR1 SGHTA, CDR2 FQGNSA. CDR3 loop: CASSISGQGSAEAFF. In nucleotides, the CDR3 is TGTGCCAGCAGCATCTCAGGACAGGGGTCCGCTGAAGCTTTCTTT.

A remark on this clonotype: Given a much more abundant clone one base away, this may be a read error. The CDR3 coding sequence is TGTGCCAGCAGTTACCGGGGACAGCACTGTGGCTACACCTTC. Encoded protein: CASSYRGQHCGYTF. The V and J genes are TRBV2 and TRBJ1-2; TRBD1 aligns across 7 bases. This CDR3 has 14 residues. With 5 bases clipped from V and 7 bases from J, the junction kept 10 bases outside the gene matches. The V gene's germline CDR1 is SNHLY and CDR2 FYNNEI.

The genes are TRBV19 and TRBJ1-2; TRBD1 matches at 10 bases. CDR1 is LNHDA and CDR2 is SQIVND in the germline V gene (reference sequence). J gave up 9 bases and V 6 bases, and 7 bases lay outside the gene matches. This CDR3 is 13 amino acids long. For the CDR3, the DNA is TGTGCCAGTAGATACCGGGACAGGGGCCGCTACACCTTC. Protein sequence: CASRYRDRGRYTF.

The genes are TRBV7-7 and TRBJ2-5; TRBD1 aligns across 9 bases. The CDR3 has 14 amino acids. CDR1 is SSHAT, CDR2 FNYEAQ, per germline (reference sequence). CDR3 loop: CARDAGQGTETQYF. The CDR3 DNA reads TGTGCTAGAGATGCGGGACAGGGTACAGAGACCCAGTACTTC.

The chain employs TRBV29-1 and TRBJ1-2; tentatively, D is TRBD1 (6 bases). CDR1 is SQVTM, CDR2 ANQGSEA, per germline. V lost 4 bases, J lost 8 bases, and 14 bases lay in between. The length of the CDR3 is 12 residues. CDR3 amino acids: CSVGGRPGGYTF. The CDR3 nucleotides are TGCAGCGTTGGGGGGCGGCCAGGGGGCTACACCTTC.

Worth noting for this clonotype: The junction does not match germline at one end; this may be a read error. The chain links TRBV7-2 to TRBJ1-5, with 10 bases fitting TRBD1. The CDR3 is made up of 19 amino acids. Germline CDR1 is SGHTA and CDR2 is FQGNSA. The CDR3 nucleotides are TGTGCCAGCAGCGTAGCTGGGGAGACAGGGGGCGCAGGCAATCAGCCCCAGCATTTT. Translating gives CASSVAGETGGAGNQPQHF. The variable domain in full, with the rest retrieved from reference TRBV7-2 and TRBJ1-5, is GAGVSQSPSNKVTEKGKDVELRCDPISGHTALYWYRQSLGQGLEFLIYFQGNSAPDKSGLPSDRFSAERTGGSVSTLTIQRTQQEDSAVYLCASSVAGETGGAGNQPQHFGDGTRLSIL.

This chain links TRBV7-2 with TRBJ1-2, with 11 bases identical to TRBD1. The germline gives CDR1 SGHTA, CDR2 FQGNSA. The CDR3 contains 16 residues. The J segment lost 4 bases and the V segment lost 5 bases, leaving 9 bases of the junction unmatched. CDR3 loop: CASSTYGTGGVYGYTF. The CDR3 nucleotides are TGTGCCAGCAGCACTTACGGGACAGGGGGGGTCTATGGCTACACCTTC.

Ten or more counts support this clonotype. V and J are TRBV5-6 and TRBJ2-6; 8 nucleotides match TRBD1. This CDR3 has 14 residues. V was clipped by 6 bases and J by 9 bases; unmatched bases: 8. Germline CDR1 reads SGHDT; CDR2 reads YYEEEE. CDR3 amino acids: CASNEGTGFNVLTF. The CDR3 region has the DNA TGTGCCAGCAACGAAGGGACAGGCTTCAACGTCCTGACTTTC.

The chain carries TRBV2 and TRBJ1-4; D gene unclear. The germline CDR1 and CDR2 sequences are SNHLY and FYNNEI. The CDR3 totals 14 residues. V shed 6 bases and J shed 8 bases, with 16 bases lying between them. The CDR3 DNA follows: TGTGCCAGCAGCCGGGCAGGTCTAAGGGAAAAACTGTTTTTT. This gives the protein CASSRAGLREKLFF.

This clonotype occurred many times. The chain couples TRBV7-8 to TRBJ1-5; D is unresolved. V gave up 1 base and J gave up 1 base, with 11 bases separating them. The CDR3 is 16 residues long. Per the germline V gene, CDR1 is SGHVS and CDR2 is FQNEAQ. This CDR3 is CASSLEGQTSNQPQHF. In nucleotides, the CDR3 is TGTGCCAGCAGCTTAGAAGGGCAGACAAGCAATCAGCCCCAGCATTTT.

This sequence joins TRBV3-1 and TRBJ1-3, with a tentative D call TRBD1 (5 bases). V was cut by 4 bases and J by 2 bases, with 9 bases left in between. CDR3 size: 14 residues. Germline V gene lookup returns CDR1 LGHDT and CDR2 YNNKEL (reference sequence). CDR3 sequence reads: CASSPRGAGNTIYF. The CDR3 DNA reads as TGTGCCAGCAGCCCCAGAGGGGCTGGAAACACCATATATTTT.

The sample holds many counts of this clonotype. One end of the junction does not line up with germline, which may come from a read error. The genes are TRBV12-5 and TRBJ2-5, with 8 bases aligning to TRBD1. CDR1 and CDR2 (germline): LGHNT, FRNRAP. This CDR3 is 14 amino acids long. DNA for the CDR3: TGTGCTAGTGATTTGACAGGGGCGGGAGAGACCCAGTACTTC. Translating gives CASDLTGAGETQYF.

The chain uses TRBV25-1 and TRBJ2-5, with TRBD1 identical over 8 bases. V gave up 5 bases and J gave up 5 bases; unmatched junction bases: 22. CDR3 size: 19 residues. CDR1 and CDR2 (germline): MGHDK, SYGVNS. The CDR3 sequence is CASSPPRFGPTRDRETQYF. The DNA of the CDR3 is TGTGCCAGCAGTCCACCTCGCTTTGGACCAACCAGGGACAGGGAGACCCAGTACTTC.

Many counts were recorded for this clonotype. The chain recombines TRBV19 with TRBJ1-5, with 8 bases that match TRBD1. V shed 6 bases, J shed 4 bases, and the junction held 5 bases outside the gene matches. The CDR3 runs 14 residues. Germline-derived CDR1 and CDR2 are LNHDA and SQIVND (reference sequence). CDR3 in DNA: TGTGCCAGTAGCATTAACAGGGGGAATCAGCCCCAGCATTTT. Its protein is CASSINRGNQPQHF.

Worth noting for this clonotype: A junction end diverges from the germline sequence, so it may reflect a read error. CDR3 sequence (DNA): TGCGCCAGCAGCAATCCGGGGGGACGTCATTTT. Translating it yields CASSNPGGRHF. The V call is TRBV4-1, the J call TRBJ2-3; 7 bases are a match to TRBD2. CDR3 length: 11 amino acids. The germline V gene has CDR1 MGHRA and CDR2 YSYEKL.

The chain carries TRBV19 and TRBJ1-5, with 8 positions matching TRBD1. Germline-derived CDR1 and CDR2 are LNHDA and SQIVND (reference sequence). V dropped 1 base and J dropped 0; count of bases not matched to a gene: 5. The CDR3 totals 17 residues. The CDR3 DNA sequence: TGTGCCAGTAGTATAGGAGACAGGGGAAATAGCAATCAGCCCCAGCATTTT. This encodes CASSIGDRGNSNQPQHF. The full variable domain, completed using reference TRBV19 and TRBJ1-5, is DGGITQSPKYLFRKEGQNVTLSCEQNLNHDAMYWYRQDPGQGLRLIYYSQIVNDFQKGDIAEGYSVSREKKESFPLTVTSAQKNPTAFYLCASSIGDRGNSNQPQHFGDGTRLSIL.

This clonotype was observed many times. The genes are TRBV12-3 or TRBV12-4 and TRBJ1-2; TRBD1 matches at 10 bases. V dropped 5 bases and J dropped 1; count of bases not matched to a gene: 4. The CDR3 is 15 residues long. The CDR3 DNA sequence: TGTGCCAGCAGTCCAGGACAGGGGGTTAACTATGGCTACACCTTC. It is translated as CASSPGQGVNYGYTF.

The rearrangement uses TRBV25-1 and TRBJ2-1, with TRBD2 identical over 7 bases. Losses at the gene ends were 3 bases for V and 2 bases for J; bases not matched to a gene: 7. This CDR3 has 16 residues. CDR1 and CDR2 from the germline V gene are MGHDK and SYGVNS. For the CDR3, the DNA is TGTGCCAGCAGTGACAGGAGCGGGATAGCCTACAATGAGCAGTTCTTC. Its protein is CASSDRSGIAYNEQFF.

This clonotype has more than one count but fewer than ten. V usage is TRBV13 and J usage is TRBJ1-2; the D is unclear. Trimming pared 5 bases from V and 8 bases from J, leaving 12 bases between. This CDR3 has 12 residues. Per the germline V gene, CDR1 is PRHDT and CDR2 is FYEKMQ (reference sequence). In DNA, the CDR3 is TGTGCCAGCAGCGCTAGTTCCCGCGGCTACACCTTC. It encodes CASSASSRGYTF.

V and J are TRBV6-2 or TRBV6-3 and TRBJ2-7; 10 nucleotides line up with TRBD1. CDR1 is MNHEY, CDR2 SVGEGT, per germline. The CDR3 loop spans 16 amino acids. V was clipped by 2 bases and J by 0 bases; unmatched bases: 4. The CDR3 DNA sequence: TGTGCCAGCAGTTACCTCGGGACAGGGGCCTCCTACGAGCAGTACTTC. It specifies CASSYLGTGASYEQYF.